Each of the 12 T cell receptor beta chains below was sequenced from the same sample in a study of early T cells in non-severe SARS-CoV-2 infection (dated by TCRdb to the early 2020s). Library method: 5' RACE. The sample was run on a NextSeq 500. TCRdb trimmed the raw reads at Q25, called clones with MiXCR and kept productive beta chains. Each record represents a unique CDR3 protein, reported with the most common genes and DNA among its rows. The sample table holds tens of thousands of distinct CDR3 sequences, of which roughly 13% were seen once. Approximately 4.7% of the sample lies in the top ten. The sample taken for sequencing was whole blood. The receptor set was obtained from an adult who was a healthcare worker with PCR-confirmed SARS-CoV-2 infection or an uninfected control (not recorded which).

The CDR3 reads CASSPRGSQTGELFF. CDR3 coding DNA: TGTGCCAGCAGCCCCCGGGGTAGTCAGACCGGGGAGCTGTTTTTT. The chain uses TRBV3-1 and TRBJ2-2, with D perhaps TRBD2 (5 bases). The CDR3 sequence is 15 residues long. Trimming stripped 4 bases from V and 5 bases from J, with 14 bases between. Per germline, CDR1 LGHDT and CDR2 YNNKEL (reference sequence).

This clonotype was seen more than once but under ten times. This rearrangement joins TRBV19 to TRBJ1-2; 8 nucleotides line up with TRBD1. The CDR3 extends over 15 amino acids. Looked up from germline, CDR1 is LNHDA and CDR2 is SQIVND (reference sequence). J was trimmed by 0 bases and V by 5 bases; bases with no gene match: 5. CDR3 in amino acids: CASSPGTGSNYGYTF. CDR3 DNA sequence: TGTGCCAGTAGTCCCGGGACAGGATCTAACTATGGCTACACCTTC.

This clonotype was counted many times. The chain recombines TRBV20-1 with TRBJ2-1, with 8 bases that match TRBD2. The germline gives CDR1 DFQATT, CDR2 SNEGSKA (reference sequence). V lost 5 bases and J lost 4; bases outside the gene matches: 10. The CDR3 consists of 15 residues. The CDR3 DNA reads TGCAGTGCTCTAAGTCCCGGGGGGGTATACAATGAGCAGTTCTTC. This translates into CSALSPGGVYNEQFF.

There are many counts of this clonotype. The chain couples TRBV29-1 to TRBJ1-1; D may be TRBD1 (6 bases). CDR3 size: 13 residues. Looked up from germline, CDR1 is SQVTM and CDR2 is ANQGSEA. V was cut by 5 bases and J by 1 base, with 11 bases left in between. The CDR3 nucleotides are TGCAGCGTTTCAAGACAGGAGAACACTGAAGCTTTCTTT. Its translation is CSVSRQENTEAFF.

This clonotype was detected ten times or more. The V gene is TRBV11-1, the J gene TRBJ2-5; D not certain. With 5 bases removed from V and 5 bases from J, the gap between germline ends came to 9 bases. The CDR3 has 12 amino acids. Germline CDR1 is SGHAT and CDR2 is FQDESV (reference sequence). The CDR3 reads CASSRVMETQYF. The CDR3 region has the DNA TGTGCCAGCAGCCGCGTTATGGAGACCCAGTACTTC.

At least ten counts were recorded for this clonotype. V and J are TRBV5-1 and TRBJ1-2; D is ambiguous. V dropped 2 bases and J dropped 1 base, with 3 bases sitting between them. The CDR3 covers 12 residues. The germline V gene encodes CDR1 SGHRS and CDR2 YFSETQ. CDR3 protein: CASSFGNYGYTF. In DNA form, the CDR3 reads TGCGCCAGCAGCTTTGGTAACTATGGCTACACCTTC.

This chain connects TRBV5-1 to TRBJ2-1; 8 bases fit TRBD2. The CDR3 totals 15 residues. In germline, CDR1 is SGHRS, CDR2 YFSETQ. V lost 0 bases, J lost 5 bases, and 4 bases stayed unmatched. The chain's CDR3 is CASSLAVREDNEQFF. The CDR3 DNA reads TGCGCCAGCAGCTTGGCTGTGCGGGAGGACAATGAGCAGTTCTTC.

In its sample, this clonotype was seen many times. Written as DNA, the CDR3 is TGTGCCAGCAGCCAGGGGACAGATACGCAGTATTTT. Translating it yields CASSQGTDTQYF. The rearrangement links TRBV7-3 to TRBJ2-3; possibly TRBD1 for D (6 bases). Germline CDR1 SGHTA, CDR2 FQGTGA. V shed 5 bases and J shed 3 bases, with 6 bases lying between them. This CDR3 spans 12 amino acids.

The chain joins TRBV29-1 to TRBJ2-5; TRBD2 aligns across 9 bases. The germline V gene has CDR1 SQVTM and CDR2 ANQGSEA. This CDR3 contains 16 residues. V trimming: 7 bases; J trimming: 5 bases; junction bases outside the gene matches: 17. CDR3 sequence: CSGQQKRGVTRETQYF. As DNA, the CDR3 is TGCAGCGGGCAACAGAAGCGGGGGGTAACGCGGGAGACCCAGTACTTC.

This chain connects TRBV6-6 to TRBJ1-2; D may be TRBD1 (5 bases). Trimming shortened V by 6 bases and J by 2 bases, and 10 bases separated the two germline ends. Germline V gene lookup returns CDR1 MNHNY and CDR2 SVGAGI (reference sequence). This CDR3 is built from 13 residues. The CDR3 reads CASSQDNNYGYTF. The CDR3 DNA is TGTGCCAGCAGCCAGGACAACAACTATGGCTACACCTTC.

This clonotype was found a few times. Here the CDR3 reads CASSQRGGRTGELFF. In nucleotides, the CDR3 is TGTGCCAGCAGTCAGCGGGGGGGCCGGACCGGGGAGCTGTTTTTT. The chain recombines TRBV6-8 with TRBJ2-2, with 10 positions matching TRBD2. The CDR3 extends over 15 amino acids. V lost 5 bases and J lost 5; bases outside the gene matches: 5. Germline V gene data show CDR1 as MNHGY and CDR2 as SAAAGT.

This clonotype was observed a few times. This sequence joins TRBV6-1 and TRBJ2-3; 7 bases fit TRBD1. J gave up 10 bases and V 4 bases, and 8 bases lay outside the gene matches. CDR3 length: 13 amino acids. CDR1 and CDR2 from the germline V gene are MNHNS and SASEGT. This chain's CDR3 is CASSVPGGEAQYF. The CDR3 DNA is TGTGCCAGCAGTGTCCCAGGGGGTGAAGCGCAGTATTTT.